In this sample, the clone carrying this TCR beta chain turned up a few times. Its antigen remains unidentified. The record originates from a study of CD8 T cells in ankylosing spondylitis. Study-wide results and limits: It was reported that disease-linked clones were significantly enriched in matched ankylosing spondylitis synovial fluid.

TCRdb itself ran the 5' RACE reads through MiXCR, one entry per CDR3 protein. The repertoire consists of just over 350,000 distinct CDR3 sequences, with 20% to 25% occurring once and the leading ten covering around 13%. The CDR3 runs to 12 residues. V gave up 5 bases and J gave up 5 bases, with 10 bases separating them. In germline, CDR1 is SQVTM, CDR2 ANQGSEA. The sequencing sample was made of blood, either unsorted or a sorted T cell fraction (not recorded which). This chain joins TRBV29-1 and TRBJ2-1; TRBD2 is a possible D gene (6 bases). This sequence originates from a male donor with ankylosing spondylitis or in good health (not recorded which). CDR3 residues: CSVWRANNEQFF. The CDR3 DNA follows: TGCAGCGTTTGGAGGGCTAACAATGAGCAGTTCTTC.